One sample yielded the 12 T cell receptor beta chains listed below, sequenced in a study of shared clonotypes between healthy human individuals. TCRdb's copy holds only in-frame clones and misses some; the assay was immunoSEQ multiplex PCR. The data show about 520,000 clones, roughly 95% seen once. The sequenced sample consisted of naive CD4+ T cells sorted from blood. Subset meaning: CD45RA+ positively selected. All receptors derive from a woman in her 30s in good health.

V and J are TRBV18 and TRBJ1-1, with a weak D call TRBD1 (5 bases). V was shortened by 6 bases and J by 5 bases, with 16 bases between the two germline ends. The CDR3 consists of 14 residues. Germline CDR1 KGHSH, CDR2 LQKENI. CDR3: CASSQAGYVTEAFF. The CDR3 bases are TGTGCCAGCTCCCAGGCAGGGTACGTAACTGAAGCTTTCTTT. Based on the CDR3 plus reference TRBV18 and TRBJ1-1, the full variable domain is NAGVMQNPRHLVRRRGQEARLRCSPMKGHSHVYWYRQLPEEGLKFMVYLQKENIIDESGMPKERFSAEFPKEGPSILRIQQVVRGDSAAYFCASSQAGYVTEAFFGQGTRLTVV.

The sample holds one count of this clone. This chain uses TRBV5-3 with TRBJ2-5; tentative D call: TRBD1 (6 bases). TRBV5-3 is an ORF; its function is uncertain. The V gene lost 0 bases and the J gene lost 5 bases, with 17 bases spanning the gap. The CDR3 runs to 16 residues. The CDR3 is CARSLGSGDRRETQYF. The DNA of the CDR3 is TGTGCCAGAAGCTTGGGGTCAGGGGATAGGCGGGAGACCCAGTACTTC.

Points on this clone: The same CDR3 also results from other DNA sequences found in this sample. This chain connects TRBV5-1 to TRBJ2-5; possibly TRBD1 for D (5 bases). Trimming stripped 0 bases from V and 2 bases from J, with 5 bases between. CDR1 is SGHRS, CDR2 YFSETQ, per germline. The CDR3 is made up of 13 amino acids. CDR3 coding DNA: TGCGCCAGCAGCTTGGGACAGCAAGAGACCCAGTACTTC. This encodes CASSLGQQETQYF.

The V gene is TRBV11-1, the J gene TRBJ2-7; possibly TRBD1 for D (6 bases). Germline V gene lookup returns CDR1 SGHAT and CDR2 FQDESV (reference sequence). V lost 5 bases and J lost 4, with 12 bases in between. This CDR3 contains 13 residues. This CDR3 reads CASSRRGSYEQYF. The CDR3, as DNA: TGTGCCAGCAGCCGCAGGGGCTCTTACGAGCAGTACTTC. Together with reference TRBV11-1 and TRBJ2-7, the CDR3 gives the full variable domain: EAEVAQSPRYKITEKSQAVAFWCDPISGHATLYWYRQILGQGPELLVQFQDESVVDDSQLPKDRFSAERLKGVDSTLKIQPAELGDSAMYLCASSRRGSYEQYFGPGTRLTVT.

In the case of this clone: Other DNA sequences in the sample encode the same CDR3. The chain joins TRBV2 to TRBJ2-6; D is perhaps TRBD1 (5 bases). V lost 3 bases to trimming and J lost 1 base, with 7 bases between them. The CDR3 runs 15 residues. Germline V gene lookup returns CDR1 SNHLY and CDR2 FYNNEI. CDR3 nucleotide sequence: TGTGCCAGCAGTGATCAGGGATCTGGGGCCAACGTCCTGACTTTC. Protein product: CASSDQGSGANVLTF.

This clone occurred once. The V gene is TRBV5-8, the J gene TRBJ2-2, with D perhaps assigned TRBD1 or TRBD2 (5 bases each). Trimming took off 5 bases at V and 9 bases at J, with 20 bases between the two ends. In germline, CDR1 is SGHTS, CDR2 YDEGEE. The CDR3 covers 15 residues. The CDR3 reads CASRTGRRNLRELFF. In DNA, the CDR3 is TGTGCCAGCAGGACGGGACGGAGAAACCTACGGGAGCTGTTTTTT.

The CDR3 DNA reads as TGTGCCAGCAGCTTCCGGGACAGGTTCTACGAGCAGTACTTC. This sequence encodes CASSFRDRFYEQYF. V usage is TRBV7-2 and J usage is TRBJ2-7; 8 bases are shared with TRBD1. The CDR3 is 14 amino acids. Germline values: CDR1 SGHTA, CDR2 FQGNSA. V was pared by 3 bases and J by 3 bases, with 4 bases of the junction left unmatched.

The chain couples TRBV6-1 to TRBJ2-7; D is undetermined. The CDR3 spans 11 residues. Deletions cut 2 bases from V and 4 bases from J, with 3 bases between. Per germline, CDR1 MNHNS and CDR2 SASEGT. The CDR3 DNA sequence: TGTGCCAGCAGTGAACAGTACGAGCAGTACTTC. This codes for CASSEQYEQYF.

The chain employs TRBV28 and TRBJ2-1; D possibly corresponds to TRBD1 (5 bases). V was cut by 4 bases and J by 5 bases, with 15 bases left in between. This CDR3 is built from 15 residues. Germline assignment: CDR1 MDHEN and CDR2 SYDVKM. The CDR3 protein is CASSYRITSNNEQFF. Written as DNA, the CDR3 is TGTGCCAGCAGTTACAGGATTACTTCGAACAATGAGCAGTTCTTC.

The rearrangement uses TRBV15 and TRBJ2-5, with 9 nucleotides matching TRBD2. The J call is doubtful: the DNA matches TRBJ2-7 better. Germline assignment: CDR1 LNHNV and CDR2 YYDKDF (reference sequence). The CDR3 has 14 amino acids. CDR3 sequence (DNA): TGTGCCACCAGCAAAGCGGGAGGTTGGGGCGAGCAGTACTTC. It translates to CATSKAGGWGEQYF.

This rearrangement joins TRBV15 to TRBJ2-7, with TRBD1 matching over 9 bases. This CDR3 region has 14 residues. The V segment lost 5 bases and the J segment 5 bases; nucleotides outside the gene matches: 7. Germline CDR1 reads LNHNV; CDR2 reads YYDKDF (reference sequence). CDR3 DNA sequence: TGTGCCACCAGCGCGGGACAGGGAACCCACGAGCAGTACTTC. Its translation is CATSAGQGTHEQYF.

V gene TRBV7-6 combines with J gene TRBJ2-2, with TRBD2 matching 7 bases. The trim removed 4 bases at V and 0 bases at J, leaving 5 bases unmatched. The CDR3 covers 16 residues. Germline V CDR1 and CDR2: SGHVS, FNYEAQ. CDR3 in amino acids: CASSSLSGTNTGELFF. The CDR3 DNA sequence: TGTGCCAGCAGCTCCTTGAGCGGGACGAACACCGGGGAGCTGTTTTTT.